This paragraph reports one T cell receptor beta chain. The table came from immunoSEQ multiplex PCR; TCRdb's copy has only in-frame clones and leaves some out. The sample shows tens of thousands of clones, roughly 92% of them seen only once. The V gene's germline CDR1 is SGHDN and CDR2 FVKESK. The CDR3 extends over 14 amino acids. Trimming cost V 5 bases and J 6 bases; bases outside gene matches: 4. The data derive from a study of T cells after somatic rescue of genetic block. This clonotype originated in a man aged 35 to 55. The sample was peripheral blood mononuclear cells (PBMCs). The chain carries TRBV14 and TRBJ2-3, with 11 bases that match TRBD1. The CDR3 DNA reads TGTGCCAGCAGCTCCCGGGACAGGGGGGATACGCAGTATTTT. This sequence encodes CASSSRDRGDTQYF.